The 18 T cell receptor beta chains given below trace back to one sample, sequenced in a study of post-analysis software for immune sequencing data. Study findings and constraints: The five TRBV segments detected at higher frequency in patients than in controls included TRBV5-6, TRBV5-1 and TRBV20-1.

These receptors' antigens are unknown. Unique-molecular-identifier-tagged TCR beta cDNA libraries were used. TCRdb reprocessed the PCR reads via MiXCR and lists one record per CDR3 protein. Of about half a million distinct CDR3 sequences listed, under 55% are singletons. The sample consisted of blood. All receptors come from a girl aged 10-17 years with multiple sclerosis.

DNA of the CDR3: TGTGCCAGCAGTTACGGATCAAAAAACATTCAGTACTTC. It yields the protein CASSYGSKNIQYF. The V and J genes are TRBV6-2 or TRBV6-3 and TRBJ2-4; D gene uncertain. Per germline, CDR1 MNHEY and CDR2 SVGEGT. There are 13 residues in the CDR3. Trimming removed 2 bases from V and 4 bases from J, with 6 bases in between.

This chain uses TRBV6-6 with TRBJ2-2; D gene ambiguous. V was trimmed by 0 bases and J by 1 base, leaving 3 bases between them. The germline CDR1 and CDR2 sequences are MNHNY and SVGAGI (reference sequence). CDR3 size: 14 residues. CDR3 coding DNA: TGTGCCAGCAGTTACTCTATGAACACCGGGGAGCTGTTTTTT. It translates to CASSYSMNTGELFF.

The chain is built from TRBV10-3 and TRBJ1-1; no clear D gene. Deletions cut 0 bases from V and 4 bases from J, with 9 bases between. Germline CDR1 ENHRY, CDR2 SYGVKD. The CDR3 runs to 14 residues. The CDR3 here is CAISESGRSTEAFF. DNA of the CDR3: TGTGCCATCAGTGAGTCCGGAAGGTCCACTGAAGCTTTCTTT.

There are a few counts of this clonotype. This chain links TRBV20-1 with TRBJ2-5, with D perhaps matching TRBD1 or TRBD2 (6 bases each). CDR3 length: 12 residues. V was trimmed by 6 bases and J by 11 bases, leaving 19 bases between them. The V gene's germline CDR1 is DFQATT and CDR2 SNEGSKA (reference sequence). This CDR3 is CSAGGLREEQYF. CDR3 DNA: TGCAGTGCGGGGGGCCTTAGAGAAGAGCAGTACTTC.

This clonotype was seen a single time. The chain is built from TRBV12-5 and TRBJ1-2; a weak D match, TRBD1 (5 bases). The germline CDR1 and CDR2 sequences are LGHNT and FRNRAP. The CDR3 is 17 residues long. V gave up 2 bases and J gave up 6 bases, with 22 bases separating them. The CDR3 coding sequence is TGTGCTAGTGGTTTGCCCAAGACCGGGACGTACAGAAATGGCTACACCTTC. Its protein is CASGLPKTGTYRNGYTF.

Only a few counts were recorded for this clonotype. The chain recombines TRBV9 with TRBJ2-3, with D perhaps assigned TRBD1 or TRBD2 (5 bases each). Germline assignment: CDR1 SGDLS and CDR2 YYNGEE. V lost 0 bases to trimming and J lost 6 bases, with 14 bases between them. The CDR3 runs to 15 residues. CDR3 nucleotide sequence: TGTGCCAGCAGCGTAGGGGTGGGACCTTTGGATACGCAGTATTTT. As protein: CASSVGVGPLDTQYF.

The chain links TRBV29-1 to TRBJ2-1, with D possibly being TRBD1 (6 bases). CDR1 is SQVTM and CDR2 is ANQGSEA in the germline V gene. V lost 7 bases to trimming and J lost 8 bases, with 15 bases between them. The CDR3 is 12 residues long. The CDR3 region is CSAETQGYEQFF. CDR3 coding DNA: TGCAGCGCTGAGACACAGGGTTATGAGCAGTTCTTC.

The rearrangement uses TRBV20-1 and TRBJ2-1, with 12 bases matching TRBD2. The CDR3 runs 15 residues. Germline loops: CDR1 DFQATT, CDR2 SNEGSKA (reference sequence). The ends lost 5 bases at V and 12 bases at J; junction bases unmatched: 14. CDR3 nucleotides: TGCAGTGCTCGCCACGGACTAGCGGGACACCTATCGCAGTTCTTC. Translation gives CSARHGLAGHLSQFF.

The chain carries TRBV10-3 and TRBJ2-2; TRBD2 is a possible D gene (5 bases). Germline V CDR1 and CDR2: ENHRY, SYGVKD. This CDR3 is built from 14 residues. Trimming shortened V by 8 bases and J by 3 bases, and 13 bases separated the two germline ends. CDR3 bases: TGTGCCATCCGGAGGTTGTCGGACACCGGGGAGCTGTTTTTT. Residues: CAIRRLSDTGELFF.

This clonotype was observed a handful of times. The chain recombines TRBV10-3 with TRBJ1-1; D is ambiguous. The CDR3 spans 15 residues. Looked up from germline, CDR1 is ENHRY and CDR2 is SYGVKD. The V gene lost 0 bases and the J gene lost 0 bases, with 8 bases spanning the gap. Here the CDR3 DNA reads TGTGCCATCAGTGAGTCTCAGGTCCTGAACACTGAAGCTTTCTTT. This translates into CAISESQVLNTEAFF.

This clonotype was seen only once. This rearrangement joins TRBV7-2 to TRBJ1-2; unclear D gene. The CDR3 totals 14 residues. Looked up from germline, CDR1 is SGHTA and CDR2 is FQGNSA. V was pared by 3 bases and J by 6 bases, with 14 bases between. CDR3 sequence reads: CASSFLAPGDGYTF. CDR3 bases: TGTGCCAGCAGCTTTCTAGCCCCCGGGGATGGCTACACCTTC. Full variable domain (missing parts from reference TRBV7-2 and TRBJ1-2): GAGVSQSPSNKVTEKGKDVELRCDPISGHTALYWYRQSLGQGLEFLIYFQGNSAPDKSGLPSDRFSAERTGGSVSTLTIQRTQQEDSAVYLCASSFLAPGDGYTFGSGTRLTVV.

Only one count was recorded for this clonotype. V and J are TRBV29-1 and TRBJ2-7; TRBD1 agrees at 7 bases. Per the germline V gene, CDR1 is SQVTM and CDR2 is ANQGSEA. Trimming removed 6 bases from V and 0 bases from J; junction bases left unmatched: 8. CDR3 length: 14 amino acids. This chain's CDR3 is CSVESGTDSYEQYF. CDR3 in DNA: TGCAGCGTGGAATCCGGGACAGACTCCTACGAGCAGTACTTC.

In its sample, this clonotype was seen once. A read error may be the cause here, since a much bigger clone is one base away. This chain uses TRBV7-8 with TRBJ2-7; D ambiguous. Germline CDR1 is SGHVS and CDR2 is FQNEAQ. The CDR3 is made up of 16 amino acids. CDR3 amino acids: CVSRPLGPQRSYEQYF. The CDR3 region has the DNA TGTGTCAGCAGACCACTCGGGCCCCAGAGGTCCTACGAGCAGTACTTC.

The rearrangement joins TRBV10-3 to TRBJ2-7; D is uncertain. V was cut by 2 bases and J by 0 bases, with 11 bases left in between. This CDR3 is 15 amino acids long. Germline V gene data show CDR1 as ENHRY and CDR2 as SYGVKD. The CDR3 nucleotides read TGTGCCATCAGTGAGGGGTTATTTTCCTCCTACGAGCAGTACTTC. Residues: CAISEGLFSSYEQYF.

The chain combines TRBV9 with TRBJ1-2; D is unclear. Germline assignment: CDR1 SGDLS and CDR2 YYNGEE. The CDR3 length is 14 residues. Trimming shortened V by 3 bases and J by 3 bases, and 12 bases separated the two germline ends. The CDR3 spells CASSALSEDYGYTF. The CDR3 DNA reads as TGTGCCAGCAGCGCCCTATCAGAGGACTATGGCTACACCTTC.

This chain joins TRBV5-5 and TRBJ2-7, with 8 bases aligning to TRBD1. The CDR3 is 14 amino acids. V lost 5 bases and J lost 7; bases outside the gene matches: 11. CDR1 is SGHKS and CDR2 is YYEKEE in the germline V gene (reference sequence). The CDR3 is CASRTQGAGDEQYF. Here the CDR3 DNA reads TGTGCCAGCAGAACGCAGGGGGCAGGAGATGAGCAGTACTTC. The variable domain in full, with the rest retrieved from reference TRBV5-5 and TRBJ2-7, is DAGVTQSPTHLIKTRGQQVTLRCSPISGHKSVSWYQQVLGQGPQFIFQYYEKEERGRGNFPDRFSARQFPNYSSELNVNALLLGDSALYLCASRTQGAGDEQYFGPGTRLTVT.

V is TRBV29-1 and J is TRBJ2-7; possible D gene TRBD2, 5 bases. CDR3 size: 12 residues. V lost 2 bases and J 4 bases, leaving 9 bases between the germline ends. Germline values: CDR1 SQVTM, CDR2 ANQGSEA. CDR3 coding DNA: TGCAGCGTTGAATCCGGGAAATACGAGCAGTACTTC. Protein: CSVESGKYEQYF.

This clonotype has a handful of counts. V gene TRBV20-1 combines with J gene TRBJ2-7; D gene ambiguous. The CDR3 contains 12 residues. Germline V gene sequence: CDR1 DFQATT, CDR2 SNEGSKA (reference sequence). Trimming left V 3 bases short and J 0 bases short, with 6 bases between. CDR3 DNA sequence: TGCAGTGCTAGCTTGAGCTCCTACGAGCAGTACTTC. Protein sequence: CSASLSSYEQYF.